This is a list of T cell receptor beta chains from one sample in a study of neurological immune-mediated disorders. Via MiXCR, TCRdb re-called the 5' RACE reads, giving one row per CDR3 protein. The repertoire has about 55,000 distinct CDR3 sequences, under 4.5% of them found once; the top ten carry about 2%. The sequenced sample was CD4+ T cells from blood. All receptors derive from a middle-aged woman with multiple sclerosis. Each CDR3 is given without its conserved first and last residue. D genes are given only for firm matches.

ASSVAPGEYYGYT TRBJ1-2 NA TRBV9
ATSDCEQGMDANEAF TRBJ1-1 TRBD1 TRBV24-1
SARLGSSYNEQF TRBJ2-1 NA TRBV20-1
ASSSGVPYEQY TRBJ2-7 TRBD2 TRBV2
ASSETGQARNYGYT TRBJ1-2 TRBD1 TRBV2
ASSLYPSTDTQY TRBJ2-3 NA TRBV7-2
ASSYRTGKNSPLH TRBJ1-6 TRBD1 TRBV6-5
SVEDNSEAF TRBJ1-1 NA TRBV29-1
SAEGETNEKLF TRBJ1-4 NA TRBV20-1
ASSMGQGVGYT TRBJ1-2 TRBD1 TRBV27
SARAAQGYEQY TRBJ2-7 NA TRBV20-1
ASSHLTGRGGLYEQY TRBJ2-7 TRBD2 TRBV4-2
ASGEDRGGADTQY TRBJ2-3 TRBD1 TRBV2
ASSQKRGTLSYNEQF TRBJ2-1 NA TRBV5-1
ASSYWLADITDTQY TRBJ2-3 TRBD2 TRBV6-6
AISLGGPNTEAF TRBJ1-1 NA TRBV10-3
ASTDRVGSYEQY TRBJ2-7 TRBD1 TRBV6-1
ASSQLRGSGNEQF TRBJ2-1 NA TRBV5-1
AISISGGANEQF TRBJ2-1 TRBD2 TRBV10-3
ASSLAPGAGNTIY TRBJ1-3 NA TRBV7-2
ASSLRDVSYEQY TRBJ2-7 NA TRBV5-1
ASSLGASGGKEQF TRBJ2-1 TRBD2 TRBV5-1
ASRETTISQY TRBJ2-3 NA TRBV6-5
ASSFLIRVRTNEKLF TRBJ1-4 NA TRBV12-3/TRBV12-4
ASSWPRQGVSSNEQF TRBJ2-1 TRBD1 TRBV7-8
ASSLGLIFEAF TRBJ1-1 NA TRBV7-8
ATDSSNTGELF TRBJ2-2 NA TRBV24-1
ASSPRVGTDTQY TRBJ2-3 NA TRBV6-5
ASSLATGNGSPLH TRBJ1-6 NA TRBV5-1
ASSLSGFLNEKLF TRBJ1-4 NA TRBV5-1
ASSLAGQGASFTNYGYT TRBJ1-2 TRBD1 TRBV5-1
ATSKGVLEPPLH TRBJ1-6 NA TRBV15
ASSESGYEQY TRBJ2-7 NA TRBV10-1
ASSESGYGYT TRBJ1-2 NA TRBV2
ASSDDRGESDTQY TRBJ2-3 TRBD1 TRBV25-1
ASSFGQGRMNTEAF TRBJ1-1 TRBD1 TRBV5-1
ASSRDRGYNSPLH TRBJ1-6 TRBD1 TRBV5-8
ASSQSAGATSTDTQY TRBJ2-3 NA TRBV14
NAAQGNIQY TRBJ2-4 NA TRBV20-1
SARRPLKAGNIQY TRBJ2-4 NA TRBV20-1
VSSLTPVNNEQF TRBJ2-1 NA TRBV18
ASSSLPGGNTDTQY TRBJ2-3 TRBD1 TRBV5-1
ASSLEEGGGNTIY TRBJ1-3 NA TRBV5-5
SARGTSGGVFRDEQF TRBJ2-1 TRBD2 TRBV20-1
ASSRRQGPSYEQY TRBJ2-7 TRBD1 TRBV7-2
ASSSRPAPYGYT TRBJ1-2 NA TRBV7-2
ASSEGENTEAF TRBJ1-1 NA TRBV2
AISEFRGRNQPQH TRBJ1-5 NA TRBV10-3
ASSASGRSYEQY TRBJ2-7 NA TRBV9
AISGQNNQPQH TRBJ1-5 NA TRBV10-3
SADVGARTQY TRBJ2-3 NA TRBV20-1